Detailed here is one T cell receptor beta chain. Its antigen is unknown. Additional DNA sequences in this sample encode the identical CDR3. Clones were read by immunoSEQ multiplex PCR, and TCRdb kept only the in-frame ones, dropping some. This table has about 460,000 clones, 60% to 80% appearing once. This entry comes from a study of shared clonotypes between healthy human individuals. Study-wide findings and caveats: Donors were few, which limited the genetic and exposure-history diversity represented.

CDR1 is MDHEN, CDR2 SYDVKM, per germline. The CDR3 has 11 amino acids. Trimming left V 3 bases short and J 8 bases short, with 7 bases between. This chain links TRBV28 with TRBJ1-2, with D uncertain. This TCR was sampled from a woman aged 40 to 50 in good health. Some clones in this sample may be carry-over from other donors' samples. Sequenced input: PBMCs. The CDR3 sequence: CASSFGVGYTF. The CDR3 DNA is TGTGCCAGCAGTTTCGGAGTCGGCTACACCTTC.